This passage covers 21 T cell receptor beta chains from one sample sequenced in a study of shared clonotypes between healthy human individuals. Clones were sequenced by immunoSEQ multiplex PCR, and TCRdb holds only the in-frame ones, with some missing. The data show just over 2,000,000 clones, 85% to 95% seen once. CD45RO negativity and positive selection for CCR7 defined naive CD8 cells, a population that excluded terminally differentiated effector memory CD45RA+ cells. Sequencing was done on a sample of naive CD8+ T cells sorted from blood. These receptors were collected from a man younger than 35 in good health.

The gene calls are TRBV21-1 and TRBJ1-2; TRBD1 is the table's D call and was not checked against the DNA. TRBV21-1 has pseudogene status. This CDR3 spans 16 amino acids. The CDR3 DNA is TGTGCCAGCAGCATATTGGACAGGGGCATTAACTATGGCTACACCTTC. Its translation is CASSILDRGINYGYTF.

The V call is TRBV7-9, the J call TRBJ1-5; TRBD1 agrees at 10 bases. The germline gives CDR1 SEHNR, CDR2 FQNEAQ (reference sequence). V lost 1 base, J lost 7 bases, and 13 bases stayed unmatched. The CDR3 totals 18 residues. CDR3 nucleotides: TGTGCCAGCAGCTTAGAGGGAGACGACAGGGGGCATCGACAGCCCCAGCATTTT. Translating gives CASSLEGDDRGHRQPQHF.

Here the CDR3 reads CAISQTGGEGNQPQHF. CDR3 bases: TGTGCCATCTCCCAAACAGGGGGCGAGGGCAATCAGCCCCAGCATTTT. V and J are TRBV2 and TRBJ1-5; 9 bases are shared with TRBD1. Trimming took 10 bases from V and 2 from J; bases not matched to a gene: 12. CDR3 size: 16 residues. The germline V gene has CDR1 SNHLY and CDR2 FYNNEI. The full variable domain, with the rest looked up from reference TRBV2 and TRBJ1-5, is EPEVTQTPSHQVTQMGQEVILRCVPISNHLYFYWYRQILGQKVEFLVSFYNNEISEKSEIFDDQFSVERPDGSNFTLKIRSTKLEDSAMYFCAISQTGGEGNQPQHFGDGTRLSIL.

CDR3 loop: CASSQDRAVDESGKWNSPLHF. CDR3 bases: TGCGCCAGCAGCCAAGATCGGGCAGTGGACGAGTCCGGGAAGTGGAATTCACCCCTCCACTTT. This chain joins TRBV4-3 and TRBJ1-6; D is unresolved. CDR1 and CDR2 (germline): LGHNA, YSLEER. This CDR3 is built from 21 residues. The V end lost 0 bases, the J end lost 7 bases, and 28 bases lay between the germline ends.

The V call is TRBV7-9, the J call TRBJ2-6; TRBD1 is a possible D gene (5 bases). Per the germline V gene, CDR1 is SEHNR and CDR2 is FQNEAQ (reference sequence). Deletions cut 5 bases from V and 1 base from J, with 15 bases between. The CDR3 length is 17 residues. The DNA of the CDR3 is TGTGCCAGCAGCCCCTCCTTGGGGCAGTCTGGGGCCAACGTCCTGACTTTC. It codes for CASSPSLGQSGANVLTF.

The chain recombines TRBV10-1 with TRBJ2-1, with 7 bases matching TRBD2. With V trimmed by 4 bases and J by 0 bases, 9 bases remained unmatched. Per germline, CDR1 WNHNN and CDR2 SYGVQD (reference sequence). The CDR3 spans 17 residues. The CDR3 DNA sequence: TGCGCCAGCAGTGGTGGGGAGGGGTTCCCCTCCTACAATGAGCAGTTCTTC. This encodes CASSGGEGFPSYNEQFF.

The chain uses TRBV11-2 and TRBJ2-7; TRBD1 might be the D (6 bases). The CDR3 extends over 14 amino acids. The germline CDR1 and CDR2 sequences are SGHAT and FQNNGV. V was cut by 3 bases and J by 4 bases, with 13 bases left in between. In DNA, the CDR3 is TGTGCCAGCAGCTTGACCACGAGGGGGTACGAGCAGTACTTC. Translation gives CASSLTTRGYEQYF.

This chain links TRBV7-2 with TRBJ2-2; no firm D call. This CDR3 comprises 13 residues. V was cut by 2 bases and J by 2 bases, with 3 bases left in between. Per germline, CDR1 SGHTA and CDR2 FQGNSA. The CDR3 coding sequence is TGTGCCAGCAGCTTATCTAACACCGGGGAGCTGTTTTTT. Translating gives CASSLSNTGELFF.

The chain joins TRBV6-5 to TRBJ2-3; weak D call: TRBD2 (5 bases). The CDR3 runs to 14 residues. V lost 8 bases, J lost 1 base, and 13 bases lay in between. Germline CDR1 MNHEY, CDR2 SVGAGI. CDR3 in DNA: TGTGCCAGCTCCACCGGGATCCGCACAGATACGCAGTATTTT. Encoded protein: CASSTGIRTDTQYF.

CDR3 coding DNA: TGCGCCAGCAGTACAGGGACGTACCAAGAGACCCAGTACTTC. Encoded protein: CASSTGTYQETQYF. The J gene is TRBJ2-5, the V gene TRBV10-2; D might be TRBD1 (6 bases). The CDR3 has 14 amino acids. Trimming shortened V by 5 bases and J by 0 bases, and 10 bases separated the two germline ends. In germline, CDR1 is WSHSY, CDR2 SAAADI.

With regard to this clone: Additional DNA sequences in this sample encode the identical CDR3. As DNA, the CDR3 is TGTGCCAGCAGCCTCGGACAAGAGCAGTACTTC. This translates into CASSLGQEQYF. The chain combines TRBV5-6 with TRBJ2-7; weak D call: TRBD1 (5 bases). V lost 4 bases and J lost 7, with 9 bases in between. In germline, CDR1 is SGHDT, CDR2 YYEEEE. The length of the CDR3 is 11 residues.

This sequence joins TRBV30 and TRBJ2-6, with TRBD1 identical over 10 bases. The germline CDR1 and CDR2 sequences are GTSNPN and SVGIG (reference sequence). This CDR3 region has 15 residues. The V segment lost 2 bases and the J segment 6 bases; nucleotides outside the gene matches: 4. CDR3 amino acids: CAWSTGTGVANVLTF. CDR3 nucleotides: TGTGCCTGGAGTACCGGGACAGGGGTGGCCAACGTCCTGACTTTC. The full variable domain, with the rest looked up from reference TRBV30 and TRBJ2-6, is SQTIHQWPATLVQPVGSPLSLECTVEGTSNPNLYWYRQAAGRGLQLLFYSVGIGQISSEVPQNLSASRPQDRQFILSSKKLLLSDSGFYLCAWSTGTGVANVLTFGAGSRLTVL.

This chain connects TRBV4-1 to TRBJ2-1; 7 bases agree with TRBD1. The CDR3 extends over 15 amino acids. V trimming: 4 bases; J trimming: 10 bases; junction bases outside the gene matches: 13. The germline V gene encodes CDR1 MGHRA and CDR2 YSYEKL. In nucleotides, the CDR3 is TGCGCCAGCAGCCGGCAACTCGACAGGGCTGAAGAGCAGTTCTTC. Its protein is CASSRQLDRAEEQFF.

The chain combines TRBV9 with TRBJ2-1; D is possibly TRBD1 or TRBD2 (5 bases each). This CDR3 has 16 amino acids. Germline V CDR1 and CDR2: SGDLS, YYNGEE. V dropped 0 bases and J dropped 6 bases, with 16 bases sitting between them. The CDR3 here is CASSVGSRGALNEQFF. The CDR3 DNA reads TGTGCCAGCAGCGTAGGGTCGCGAGGGGCCCTCAATGAGCAGTTCTTC.

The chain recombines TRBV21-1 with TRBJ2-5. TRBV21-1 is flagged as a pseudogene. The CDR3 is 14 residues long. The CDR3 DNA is TGTGCCAGCGGCCCGCGTAGAAACCAAGAGACCCAGTACTTC. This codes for CASGPRRNQETQYF.

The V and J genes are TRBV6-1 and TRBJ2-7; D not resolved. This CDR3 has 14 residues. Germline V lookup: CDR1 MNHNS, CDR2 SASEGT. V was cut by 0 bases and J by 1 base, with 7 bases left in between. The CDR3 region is CASSEASVSYEQYF. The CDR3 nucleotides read TGTGCCAGCAGTGAAGCCTCAGTTTCCTACGAGCAGTACTTC.

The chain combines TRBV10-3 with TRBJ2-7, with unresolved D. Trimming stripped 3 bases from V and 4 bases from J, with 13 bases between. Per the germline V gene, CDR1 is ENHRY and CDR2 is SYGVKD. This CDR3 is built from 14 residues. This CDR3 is CAISDPDGLYEQYF. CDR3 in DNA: TGTGCCATCAGTGACCCGGACGGCCTTTACGAGCAGTACTTC.

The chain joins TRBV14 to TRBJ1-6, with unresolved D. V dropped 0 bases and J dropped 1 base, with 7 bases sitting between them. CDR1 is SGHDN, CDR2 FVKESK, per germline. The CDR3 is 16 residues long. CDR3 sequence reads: CASSQDWVSYNSPLHF. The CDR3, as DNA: TGTGCCAGCAGCCAAGATTGGGTGTCCTATAATTCACCCCTCCACTTT.

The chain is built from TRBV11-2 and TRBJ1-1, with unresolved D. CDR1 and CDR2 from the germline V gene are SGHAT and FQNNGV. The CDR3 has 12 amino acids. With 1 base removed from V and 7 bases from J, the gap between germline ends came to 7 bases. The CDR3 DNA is TGTGCCAGCAGCTTAGTTGGGGATGAAGCTTTCTTT. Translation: CASSLVGDEAFF.

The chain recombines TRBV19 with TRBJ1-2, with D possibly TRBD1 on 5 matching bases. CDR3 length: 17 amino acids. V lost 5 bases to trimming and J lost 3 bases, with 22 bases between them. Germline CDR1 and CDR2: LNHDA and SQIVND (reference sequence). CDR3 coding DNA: TGTGCCAGTAGTGCCGAACGCCCCGGGGCCTACTACTATGGCTACACCTTC. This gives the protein CASSAERPGAYYYGYTF.

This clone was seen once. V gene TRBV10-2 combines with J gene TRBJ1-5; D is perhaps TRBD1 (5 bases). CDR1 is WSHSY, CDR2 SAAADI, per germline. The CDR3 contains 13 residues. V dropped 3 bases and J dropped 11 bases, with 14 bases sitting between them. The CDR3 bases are TGCGCCAGCAGTGACGGGGGATTCAAGGCCCAGCATTTT. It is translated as CASSDGGFKAQHF.